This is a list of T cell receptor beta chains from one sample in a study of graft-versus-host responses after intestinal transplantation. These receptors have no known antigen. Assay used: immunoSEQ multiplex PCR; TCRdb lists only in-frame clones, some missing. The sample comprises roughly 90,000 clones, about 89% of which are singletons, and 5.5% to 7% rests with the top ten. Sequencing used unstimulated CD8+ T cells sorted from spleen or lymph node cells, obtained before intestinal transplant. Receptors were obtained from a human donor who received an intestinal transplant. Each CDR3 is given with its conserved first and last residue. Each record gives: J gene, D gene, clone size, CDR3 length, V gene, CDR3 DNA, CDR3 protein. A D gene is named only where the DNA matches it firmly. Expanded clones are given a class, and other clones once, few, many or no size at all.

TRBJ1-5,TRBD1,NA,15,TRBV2,TGTGCCAGCACGGGGACAGGGCCGTGGAATCAGCCCCAGCATTTT,CASTGTGPWNQPQHF
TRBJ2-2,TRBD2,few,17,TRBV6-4,TGTGCCAGCAGCTCCCGAGCGGGGGGCTACAACACCGGGGAGCTGTTTTTT,CASSSRAGGYNTGELFF
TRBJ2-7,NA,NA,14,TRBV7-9,TGTGCCAGCAGCTTAGCACATCTGGGGTACGAGCAGTACTTC,CASSLAHLGYEQYF
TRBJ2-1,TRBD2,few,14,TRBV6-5,TGTGCCAGCAGTTACTCGCGGGAGGGCCATGAGCAGTTCTTC,CASSYSREGHEQFF
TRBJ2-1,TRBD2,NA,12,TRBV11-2,TGTGCCAGCAGCCTGCCGGGACTAGAACAGTTCTTC,CASSLPGLEQFF
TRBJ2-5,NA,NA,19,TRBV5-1,TGCGCCAGCAGCTTGGTGGCTTGGGTTAGCGCGGCGAATCAAGAGACCCAGTACTTC,CASSLVAWVSAANQETQYF
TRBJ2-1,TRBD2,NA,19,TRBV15,TGTGCCACCAGCAGAGTCCGATTGCGGGGGGTTCACTCCTACAATGAGCAGTTCTTC,CATSRVRLRGVHSYNEQFF
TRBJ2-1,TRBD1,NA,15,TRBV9,TGTGCCAGCAGCGTCCGGGACAGGGGGCCCAATGAGCAGTTCTTC,CASSVRDRGPNEQFF
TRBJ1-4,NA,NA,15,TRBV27,TGTGCCAGCAGTTTTATGGGGATGTTGGGTGAAAAACTGTTTTTT,CASSFMGMLGEKLFF
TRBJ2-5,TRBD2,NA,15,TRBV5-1,TGCGCCAGCAGCTGGGGGACTAGCGTTCAAGAGACCCAGTACTTC,CASSWGTSVQETQYF
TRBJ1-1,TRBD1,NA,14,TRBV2,TGTGCCAGCACACAGGGGGGGATGAACACTGAAGCTTTCTTT,CASTQGGMNTEAFF
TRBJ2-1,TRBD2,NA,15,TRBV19,TGTGCCAGTAGTAGACTAGCGGACTCCTACAATGAGCAGTTCTTC,CASSRLADSYNEQFF
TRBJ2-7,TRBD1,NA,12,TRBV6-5,TGTGCCAGCAGTTCTCAGGGGGACGAGCAGTACTTC,CASSSQGDEQYF
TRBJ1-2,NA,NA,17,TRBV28,TGTGCCAGCAGTCCGGTGGGGCGCGGGACCTGGGACTATGGCTACACCTTC,CASSPVGRGTWDYGYTF
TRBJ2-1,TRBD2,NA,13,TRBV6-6,TGTGCCAGCAATCAGCCGGGACTAGCGGAGCAGTTCTTC,CASNQPGLAEQFF
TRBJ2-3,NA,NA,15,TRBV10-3,TGTGCCACTGTTAACCGGGAACCGCCGGGGGATACGCAGTATTTT,CATVNREPPGDTQYF
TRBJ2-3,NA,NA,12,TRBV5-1,TGCGCCAGCACCGCCCGAGGTGGTACGCAGTATTTT,CASTARGGTQYF
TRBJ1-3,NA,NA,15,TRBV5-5,TGTGCCAGCGGTGGGGGTTCGAGCTCTGGAAACACCATATATTTT,CASGGGSSSGNTIYF
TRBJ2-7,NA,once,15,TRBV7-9,TGTGCCAGCAGCGTGAAGGAGACAGAAGCCTACGAGCAGTACTTC,CASSVKETEAYEQYF
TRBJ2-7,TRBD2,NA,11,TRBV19,TGTGCCAGTAGTGTGGGGGGGGAGCAGTACTTC,CASSVGGEQYF
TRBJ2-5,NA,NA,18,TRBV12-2,TGTGCAAGTCGCTCAATTGGGACTAGCGGGATTTCGGAGGAGACCCAGTACTTC,CASRSIGTSGISEETQYF
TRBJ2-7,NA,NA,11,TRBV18,TGTGCCAGCTCACAGGGTTACGAGCAGTACTTC,CASSQGYEQYF
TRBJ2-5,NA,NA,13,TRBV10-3,TGTGCCATCAGTGGAGGCGGTCAAGAGACCCAGTACTTC,CAISGGGQETQYF
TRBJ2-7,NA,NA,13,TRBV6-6,TGTGCCAGCAGAGGCTTACAGGGTGCCGAGCAGTACTTC,CASRGLQGAEQYF
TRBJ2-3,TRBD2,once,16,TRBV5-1,TGCGCCAGCAGCCTAACCGGGTATAGCGGGGGACATACGCAGTATTTT,CASSLTGYSGGHTQYF
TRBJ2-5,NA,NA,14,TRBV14,TGTGCCAGCAGCCAGGAATTGTGGCGGGAGACCCAGTACTTC,CASSQELWRETQYF
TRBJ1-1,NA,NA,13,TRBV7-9,TGTGCCAGCAGCTTAGGGGGGCGAACTGAAGCTTTCTTT,CASSLGGRTEAFF
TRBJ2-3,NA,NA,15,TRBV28,TGTGCCAGCAGACCGTCGGCTGCGCTCGCAGATACGCAGTATTTT,CASRPSAALADTQYF
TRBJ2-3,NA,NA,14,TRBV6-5,TGTGCCAGCAGTTACTCAACGGGGGCGGATACGCAGTATTTT,CASSYSTGADTQYF
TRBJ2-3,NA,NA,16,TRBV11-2,TGTGCCAGCAGCTTAGATACGGACAGAGTCACAGATACGCAGTATTTT,CASSLDTDRVTDTQYF
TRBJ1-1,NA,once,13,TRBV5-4,TGTGCCAGCAGCCCGGGAGTGGGAACTGAAGCTTTCTTT,CASSPGVGTEAFF
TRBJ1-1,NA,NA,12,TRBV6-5,TGTGCCAGCAGCCTGGACGGGACTGAAGCTTTCTTT,CASSLDGTEAFF
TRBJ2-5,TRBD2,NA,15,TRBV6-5,TGTGCCAGCAGCCCCTCTAGCGGGAGGTCGGAGACCCAGTACTTC,CASSPSSGRSETQYF
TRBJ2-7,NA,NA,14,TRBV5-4,TGTGCCAGCAGCTTGTGGGGGAGCTCCTACGAGCAGTACTTC,CASSLWGSSYEQYF
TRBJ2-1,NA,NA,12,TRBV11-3,TGTGCCAGCAGCTTAGGTAACAATGAGCAGTTCTTC,CASSLGNNEQFF
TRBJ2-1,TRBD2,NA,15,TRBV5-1,TGCGCCAGCAGCTTTCTAGCGGGAGGGCTTAATGAGCAGTTCTTC,CASSFLAGGLNEQFF
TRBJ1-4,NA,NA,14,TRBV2,TGTGCCAGCAGTTCGGACAGCTCTAATGAAAAACTGTTTTTT,CASSSDSSNEKLFF